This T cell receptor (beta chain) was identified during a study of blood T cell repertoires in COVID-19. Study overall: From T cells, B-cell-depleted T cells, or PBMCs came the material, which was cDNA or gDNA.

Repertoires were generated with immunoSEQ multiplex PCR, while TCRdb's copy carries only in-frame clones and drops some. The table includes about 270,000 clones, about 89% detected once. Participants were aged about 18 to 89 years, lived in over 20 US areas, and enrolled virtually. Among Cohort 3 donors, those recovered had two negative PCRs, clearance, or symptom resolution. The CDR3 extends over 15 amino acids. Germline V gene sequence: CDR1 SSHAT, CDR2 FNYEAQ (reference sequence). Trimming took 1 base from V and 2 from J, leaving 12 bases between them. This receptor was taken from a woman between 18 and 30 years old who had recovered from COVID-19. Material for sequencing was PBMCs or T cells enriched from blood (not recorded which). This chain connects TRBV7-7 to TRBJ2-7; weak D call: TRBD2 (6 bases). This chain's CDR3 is CASSLGSGGAYEQYF. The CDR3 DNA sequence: TGTGCCAGCAGCTTAGGTAGCGGCGGAGCCTACGAGCAGTACTTC.